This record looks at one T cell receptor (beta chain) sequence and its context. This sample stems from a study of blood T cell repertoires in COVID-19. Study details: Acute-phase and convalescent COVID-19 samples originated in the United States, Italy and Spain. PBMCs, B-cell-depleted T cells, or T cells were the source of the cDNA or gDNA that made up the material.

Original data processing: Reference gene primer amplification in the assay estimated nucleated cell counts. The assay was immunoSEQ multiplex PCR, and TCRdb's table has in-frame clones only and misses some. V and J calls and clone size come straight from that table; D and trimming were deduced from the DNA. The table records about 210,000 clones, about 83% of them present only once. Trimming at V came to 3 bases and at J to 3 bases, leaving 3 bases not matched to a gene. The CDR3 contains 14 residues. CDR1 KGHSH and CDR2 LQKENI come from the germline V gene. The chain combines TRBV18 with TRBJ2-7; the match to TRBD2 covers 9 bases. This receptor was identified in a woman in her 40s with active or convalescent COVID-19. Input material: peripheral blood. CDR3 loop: CASSPGLADYEQYF. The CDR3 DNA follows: TGTGCCAGCTCACCGGGACTAGCTGACTACGAGCAGTACTTC.